The 6 T cell receptor beta chains below all came from one sample that was sequenced in a study of identical twins. TCRdb passed the 5' RACE reads through MiXCR, listing each CDR3 protein once. The sample consists of approximately 1.8 million distinct CDR3 sequences, about 32% of them appearing once. Sequenced material: cord blood. Source of these receptors: a newborn girl in good health.

The chain combines TRBV20-1 with TRBJ2-5; TRBD2 matches at 10 bases. Germline assignment: CDR1 DFQATT and CDR2 SNEGSKA (reference sequence). This CDR3 comprises 15 residues. V lost 0 bases, J lost 11 bases, and 12 bases stayed unmatched. In DNA, the CDR3 is TGCAGTGCTAGAGATCGGCTAGCGGGAGTTGCTGAGCAGTACTTC. Its translation is CSARDRLAGVAEQYF.

The chain employs TRBV27 and TRBJ2-7, with TRBD2 matching 10 bases. The DNA end is a closer match to TRBJ2-5, so the J assignment may be wrong. This CDR3 has 13 residues. The germline V gene encodes CDR1 MNHEY and CDR2 SMNVEV (reference sequence). CDR3 sequence (DNA): TGTGCCAGCAGTCGTGGACTAGCGGCGACCCAGTACTTC. This encodes CASSRGLAATQYF.

This clonotype was detected many times. J is TRBJ2-1 and V is TRBV4-2; TRBD2 aligns across 10 bases. The germline gives CDR1 LGHNA, CDR2 YNFKEQ. J was trimmed by 7 bases and V by 7 bases; bases with no gene match: 7. This CDR3 comprises 14 residues. CDR3 amino acids: CASKLLAGENEQFF. The CDR3 DNA is TGTGCCAGCAAATTGCTAGCGGGGGAAAATGAGCAGTTCTTC.

The chain uses TRBV7-6 and TRBJ2-1; 12 positions agree with TRBD2. The length of the CDR3 is 19 residues. Germline trimming cut 2 bases from V and 2 bases from J; bases unmatched to any gene: 10. Germline values: CDR1 SGHVS, CDR2 FNYEAQ. Here the CDR3 DNA reads TGTGCCAGCAGCTTACCCCTCGCTAGCGGGAGGGTAACCTACAATGAGCAGTTCTTC. Translation: CASSLPLASGRVTYNEQFF.

The chain employs TRBV3-1 and TRBJ2-7; possibly TRBD2 for D (6 bases). This CDR3 region has 14 residues. The V end lost 3 bases, the J end lost 3 bases, and 12 bases lay between the germline ends. The V gene's germline CDR1 is LGHDT and CDR2 YNNKEL (reference sequence). This CDR3 reads CASSHRPGVYEQYF. CDR3 nucleotides: TGTGCCAGCAGCCACCGTCCGGGAGTCTACGAGCAGTACTTC.

The chain uses TRBV27 and TRBJ1-6, with D unclear. The V gene lost 4 bases and the J gene lost 11 bases, with 27 bases spanning the gap. The CDR3 is made up of 18 amino acids. Germline CDR1 reads MNHEY; CDR2 reads SMNVEV (reference sequence). CDR3 sequence reads: CASSSFGFWRESWPPLHF. CDR3 DNA sequence: TGTGCCAGCAGTTCCTTCGGGTTTTGGAGGGAAAGTTGGCCACCCCTCCACTTT.